A selection of T cell receptor beta chains follows, all from one sample in a study of CD8 T cells in Susac syndrome. TCRdb recomputed calls from the immunoSEQ multiplex PCR reads with MiXCR, one row per CDR3 protein. The sample consists of about 130,000 distinct CDR3 sequences, around 94% of them appearing once. Source material: CD4+ T cells from PBMCs. The receptors stem from a human donor in good health. The CDR3 runs from the conserved cysteine through the conserved F or W. Each record gives: J gene, CDR3 length, clone size, D gene, V gene, CDR3 protein, CDR3 DNA. The D gene is left open where the match is weak. Clone size is not always given. Where it is, it says once, few, many or a class for expanded clones.

TRBJ2-7 | 14 | - | TRBD1 | TRBV29-1 | CSVATGGGSYEQYF | TGCAGCGTCGCGACAGGGGGCGGATCCTACGAGCAGTACTTC
TRBJ1-1 | 14 | - | - | TRBV4-2 | CASSRQLMNTEAFF | TGTGCCAGCAGTCGACAGCTTATGAACACTGAAGCTTTCTTT
TRBJ1-1 | 12 | - | - | TRBV20-1 | CSARDDRTEAFF | TGCAGTGCTAGAGATGACCGCACTGAAGCTTTCTTT
TRBJ2-6 | 17 | - | - | TRBV5-6 | CASSSYLTGAGANVLTF | TGTGCCAGCAGCTCCTACCTAACGGGTGCTGGGGCCAACGTCCTGACTTTC
TRBJ1-2 | 15 | - | - | TRBV20-1 | CSASLRTKSRVGYTF | TGCAGTGCTAGCCTCCGGACCAAATCAAGGGTTGGCTACACCTTC
TRBJ2-3 | 13 | - | - | TRBV9 | CASSEGTRDTQYF | TGTGCCAGCAGCGAGGGGACACGAGATACGCAGTATTTT
TRBJ2-5 | 14 | - | TRBD1 | TRBV7-2 | CASSPGTGLETQYF | TGTGCCAGCAGCCCCGGGACAGGGCTGGAGACCCAGTACTTC
TRBJ1-1 | 16 | - | - | TRBV15 | CATSRVTGRTRTEAFF | TGTGCCACCAGCAGAGTTACAGGGAGGACTAGAACTGAAGCTTTCTTT
TRBJ2-4 | 15 | - | - | TRBV7-2 | CASSRGGGAKNIQYF | TGTGCCAGCAGCCGTGGAGGGGGTGCCAAAAACATTCAGTACTTC
TRBJ2-7 | 14 | - | - | TRBV5-1 | CASSSRGGTYEQYF | TGCGCCAGCAGTAGCCGTGGCGGCACCTACGAGCAGTACTTC
TRBJ1-2 | 11 | - | - | TRBV5-1 | CASSADAGYTF | TGCGCCAGCAGCGCCGACGCTGGCTACACCTTC
TRBJ2-4 | 13 | - | - | TRBV19 | CASSIDRSGIQYF | TGTGCCAGTAGTATCGACCGCTCAGGGATTCAGTACTTC
TRBJ2-1 | 14 | once | TRBD2 | TRBV5-6 | CASIRLALYNEQFF | TGTGCCAGCATCCGACTAGCGTTGTACAATGAGCAGTTCTTC
TRBJ2-7 | 14 | - | - | TRBV18 | CASSPKGPSYEQYF | TGTGCCAGCTCACCAAAGGGCCCCTCCTACGAGCAGTACTTC
TRBJ2-2 | 11 | - | - | TRBV30 | CAWSSPGELFF | TGTGCCTGGAGCAGTCCCGGGGAGCTGTTTTTT
TRBJ2-1 | 16 | - | TRBD2 | TRBV4-3 | CASSQALAGGNNEQFF | TGCGCCAGCAGCCAGGCCCTAGCGGGAGGGAACAATGAGCAGTTCTTC
TRBJ2-5 | 14 | - | TRBD2 | TRBV29-1 | CSVGGLGQSETQYF | TGCAGCGTGGGGGGGTTGGGCCAGAGCGAGACCCAGTACTTC
TRBJ1-2 | 13 | - | TRBD1 | TRBV29-1 | CSAATGGDYGYTF | TGCAGCGCTGCGACAGGGGGGGACTATGGCTACACCTTC
TRBJ2-7 | 12 | - | TRBD1 | TRBV20-1 | CSARQGAYEQYF | TGCAGTGCTAGACAGGGGGCATACGAGCAGTACTTC
TRBJ2-1 | 14 | - | - | TRBV25-1 | CASRNVGSHNEQFF | TGTGCCAGCAGAAATGTGGGAAGCCACAATGAGCAGTTCTTC
TRBJ1-1 | 13 | - | - | TRBV30 | CAWSPGTFTEAFF | TGTGCCTGGAGTCCCGGGACTTTCACTGAAGCTTTCTTT
TRBJ2-1 | 15 | - | TRBD2 | TRBV3-1 | CASSVSGRSYNEQFF | TGTGCCAGCAGCGTTAGCGGGAGGTCGTATAATGAGCAGTTCTTC
TRBJ1-2 | 16 | - | TRBD1 | TRBV3-1 | CASSQGRQGGYYGYTF | TGTGCCAGCAGCCAAGGTCGACAGGGTGGATACTATGGCTACACCTTC
TRBJ2-7 | 12 | - | - | TRBV20-1 | CSAAESSYEQYF | TGCAGTGCCGCCGAGAGCTCCTACGAGCAGTACTTC
TRBJ2-7 | 15 | - | TRBD1 | TRBV5-1 | CASSETGGVAYEQYF | TGCGCCAGCAGCGAAACAGGGGGAGTCGCCTACGAGCAGTACTTC
TRBJ2-7 | 14 | once | - | TRBV10-3 | CAISETGSLNEQYF | TGTGCCATCAGTGAAACAGGCAGTCTAAACGAGCAGTACTTC
TRBJ2-7 | 17 | - | TRBD2 | TRBV20-1 | CSARDGLAGGLTYEQYF | TGCAGTGCTAGAGATGGGCTAGCGGGAGGGCTCACCTACGAGCAGTACTTC
TRBJ1-4 | 16 | - | - | TRBV5-1 | CASSPLTEATNEKLFF | TGCGCCAGCAGCCCCCTGACAGAAGCAACTAATGAAAAACTGTTTTTT
TRBJ1-2 | 13 | - | - | TRBV7-9 | CASSLPTGSGYTF | TGTGCCAGCAGCTTACCAACAGGGTCTGGCTACACCTTC
TRBJ2-5 | 16 | once | - | TRBV5-6 | CASSFGVLGDQETQYF | TGTGCCAGCAGCTTCGGCGTTTTGGGGGACCAAGAGACCCAGTACTTC
TRBJ2-7 | 16 | - | - | TRBV25-1 | CASSAPLVPALNEQYF | TGTGCCAGCAGCGCACCCCTCGTACCGGCCCTCAACGAGCAGTACTTC
TRBJ2-2 | 16 | once | TRBD1 | TRBV24-1 | CATSVSGTGDTGELFF | TGTGCCACCAGTGTCTCCGGGACAGGGGACACCGGGGAGCTGTTTTTT
TRBJ2-7 | 13 | few | - | TRBV12-3/TRBV12-4 | CASSLGRTYEQYF | TGTGCCAGCAGTTTGGGCAGGACCTACGAGCAGTACTTC
TRBJ2-7 | 18 | - | TRBD2 | TRBV5-6 | CASSLGPILAGDSYEQYF | TGTGCCAGCAGCTTGGGCCCTATACTAGCGGGGGACTCCTACGAGCAGTACTTC
TRBJ1-5 | 13 | - | - | TRBV6-2/TRBV6-3 | CATTRGGHQPQHF | TGTGCCACCACAAGGGGGGGCCATCAGCCCCAGCATTTT
TRBJ2-2 | 14 | - | - | TRBV6-4 | CASSAQGNTGELFF | TGTGCCAGCAGTGCCCAGGGGAACACCGGGGAGCTGTTTTTT
TRBJ2-7 | 15 | - | TRBD1 | TRBV5-4 | CASSSGGQGPYEQYF | TGTGCCAGCAGCTCCGGAGGACAGGGGCCCTACGAGCAGTACTTC
TRBJ1-2 | 17 | - | TRBD1 | TRBV6-5 | CASSNTQTLGQGFGYTF | TGTGCCAGCAGTAACACCCAAACCCTCGGACAGGGGTTCGGCTACACCTTC
TRBJ2-1 | 16 | - | TRBD2 | TRBV27 | CASSSPLAGGRNEQFF | TGTGCCAGCAGTTCGCCCCTAGCGGGAGGTCGGAATGAGCAGTTCTTC
TRBJ1-5 | 14 | - | - | TRBV20-1 | CSAQQGTSNQPQHF | TGCAGTGCTCAACAGGGAACAAGCAATCAGCCCCAGCATTTT